This T cell receptor beta chain appears in the sequencing data of a study of T cells in Graves' hyperthyroidism and ophthalmopathy. The blood was taken when hyperthyroidism was first diagnosed, before any ophthalmopathy symptoms showed up. A roughly 9.3 ml volume of fresh peripheral blood provided the PBMCs. The investigators amplified TCR beta CDR3 regions from RNA transcripts. The HTBI primer set served for first-round RT-PCR of the TCR CDR3. A single record per CDR3 protein comes from TCRdb applying MiXCR to the multiplex PCR reads. The sample comprises about 300,000 distinct CDR3 sequences, 20% to 30% of which are singletons, and about 25% rests with the top ten. Germline CDR1 reads LNHDA; CDR2 reads SQIVND (reference sequence). This CDR3 is built from 13 residues. V was pared by 2 bases and J by 1 base, with 5 bases between. This clonotype was seen repeatedly, ten times or more.

The sample comprised blood. The sequence was collected from a middle-aged man with Graves' hyperthyroidism that later progressed to Graves' ophthalmopathy. The chain recombines TRBV19 with TRBJ1-1; D ambiguous. The CDR3 region is CASSIQTNTEAFF. The CDR3 region has the DNA TGTGCCAGTAGTATACAGACGAACACTGAAGCTTTCTTT.